This T cell receptor (beta chain) was identified in a study of cytomegalovirus exposure and HLA in healthy donors. Study overall: Earlier, some 180 million T cells were analyzed, and 90 million to 120 million unique TCR beta sequences were found among them. In an early release, HLA-typed donors contributed some 80 million unique TCR sequences. The Caucasian-associated ancestry cluster held roughly 78% of under 450 genotyped donors.

Use of 60 Vbeta and 13 Jbeta primers characterized the PCR. The method was immunoSEQ multiplex PCR; TCRdb's version includes in-frame clones alone and lacks a portion of them. This sample has about 130,000 clones; 72% occur once, and the top ten carry approximately 3.8%. Study results and caveats: As a later analysis showed, several of the most significant clusters appeared to be linked to common viral pathogens.

This clone has more than one count but fewer than ten. Its antigen is not identified. V lost 4 bases, J lost 5 bases, and 17 bases lay in between. The CDR3 runs 15 residues. Germline loops: CDR1 MNHNS, CDR2 SASEGT. The rearrangement uses TRBV6-1 and TRBJ1-2, with a possible D match to TRBD1 (6 bases). The sequence derives from a young man in good health and CMV-seronegative. The sample taken for sequencing was PBMCs. CDR3 amino acids: CASSAGGAQGYGYTF. As DNA, the CDR3 is TGTGCCAGCAGTGCGGGGGGGGCCCAGGGGTATGGCTACACCTTC.